This T cell receptor (beta chain) emerged from a study of OX40 agonist ivuxolimab in advanced cancers. As for the study in general: The study enrolled dose-escalation patients with hepatocellular carcinoma, melanoma, renal cell or head and neck cancer.

Profiled with immunoSEQ multiplex PCR; TCRdb holds only in-frame clones, not every one. Counted here are about 51,000 clones, approximately 91% occurring once; the ten biggest clones make up 3.6%. Germline V gene data show CDR1 as SGHRS and CDR2 as YFSETQ. This CDR3 comprises 12 residues. Trimming removed 4 bases at V and 7 bases at J, with 11 bases between. This clone was counted between two and nine times. The source of this sequence is an adult with an advanced solid tumor such as melanoma, head and neck, liver or kidney cancer. The sample here was CD4+ or CD8+ T cells sorted from blood, taken in a trial of the OX40 agonist ivuxolimab. V gene TRBV5-1 combines with J gene TRBJ1-1; a weak D match, TRBD1 (5 bases). In DNA, the CDR3 is TGCGCCAGCAGCCGGGACGGAATTGAAGCTTTCTTT. It translates to CASSRDGIEAFF. Full variable domain (missing parts from reference TRBV5-1 and TRBJ1-1): KAGVTQTPRYLIKTRGQQVTLSCSPISGHRSVSWYQQTPGQGLQFLFEYFSETQRNKGNFPGRFSGRQFSNSRSEMNVSTLELGDSALYLCASSRDGIEAFFGQGTRLTVV.